Sequencing of this T cell receptor (beta chain) was carried out in a study of regulatory T cells in long-lasting Graves disease. Whole-study context: Graves' patients with a new diagnosis had received antithyroid drugs under 3 months.

Building of the TCR beta libraries involved iRepertoire HTBI primers and Arm-PCR of CDR3 regions. From the multiplex PCR reads, TCRdb called clonotypes with MiXCR, one entry per CDR3 protein. This table has hundreds of thousands of distinct CDR3 sequences, roughly 16% appearing once. Trimming removed 2 bases from V and 3 bases from J; junction bases left unmatched: 9. The CDR3 covers 16 residues. Sample time point: newly diagnosed GD, antithyroid drugs for less than 3 months. Making the TCR library involved RNA that had been extracted from PBMCs. This clonotype was detected ten times or more. The sample also formed part of further work on T cells in Graves' hyperthyroidism and ophthalmopathy. From that second work: Patients with uncontrolled infections, other autoimmune diseases, pregnancy or lactation were excluded.

The chain carries TRBV12-3 or TRBV12-4 and TRBJ1-2; 7 bases match TRBD1. The sample here was peripheral blood mononuclear cells (PBMCs), taken at new diagnosis, from a patient treated with antithyroid drugs. This clonotype was obtained from a middle-aged woman with Graves disease. CDR3 loop: CASSLRQGVDYYGYTF. The DNA of the CDR3 is TGTGCCAGCAGTTTAAGGCAGGGGGTCGATTACTATGGCTACACCTTC.